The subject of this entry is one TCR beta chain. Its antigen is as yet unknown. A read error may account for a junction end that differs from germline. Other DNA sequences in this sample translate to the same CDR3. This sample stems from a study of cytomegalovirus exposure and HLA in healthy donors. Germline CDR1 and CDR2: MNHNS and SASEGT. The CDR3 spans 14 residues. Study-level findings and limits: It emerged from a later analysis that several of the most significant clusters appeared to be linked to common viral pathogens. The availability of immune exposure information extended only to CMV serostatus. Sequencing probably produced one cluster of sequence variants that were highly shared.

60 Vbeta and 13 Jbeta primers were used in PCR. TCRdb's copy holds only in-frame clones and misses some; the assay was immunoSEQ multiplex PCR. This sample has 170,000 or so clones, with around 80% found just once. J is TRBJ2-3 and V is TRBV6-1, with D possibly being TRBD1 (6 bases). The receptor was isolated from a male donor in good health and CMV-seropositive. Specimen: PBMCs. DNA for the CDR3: TGTGCCAGCTCTGACAGGTCCCTCACAGATACTCAGTATTTT. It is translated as CASSDRSLTDTQYF.